The entry that follows covers one T cell receptor beta chain sequence. V dropped 2 bases and J dropped 7; count of bases not matched to a gene: 11. Per germline, CDR1 SNHLY and CDR2 FYNNEI. This CDR3 is built from 17 residues. Measured with immunoSEQ multiplex PCR; TCRdb has only the in-frame clones, and not every one. The sample has around 110,000 clones; about 94% are singletons. This entry belongs to a study of T cell changes during pregnancy in multiple sclerosis. This sequence was found in a female donor with multiple sclerosis, enrolled in a pregnancy study. The material sequenced was peripheral blood, taken in the third trimester of pregnancy. The chain carries TRBV2 and TRBJ2-2; TRBD2 aligns across 9 bases. CDR3 protein: CASSEQLAGFEFGELFF. CDR3 sequence (DNA): TGTGCCAGCAGTGAACAGCTAGCGGGGTTTGAGTTCGGGGAGCTGTTTTTT.